This T cell receptor beta chain was captured by sequencing in a study of blood T cell repertoires in COVID-19. Across the whole study: The cDNA or gDNA used as material had been derived from T cells, B-cell-depleted T cells, or PBMCs.

The data were produced by immunoSEQ multiplex PCR, yet TCRdb's version contains in-frame clones alone and is incomplete. The repertoire consists of under 300,000 clones, with around nine tenths occurring once and the leading ten covering 2.5% to 3.5%. Enrolled through a virtual design, the participants were between roughly 18 and 100 years of age and came from roughly 22 US areas. Assignments of participants to cohorts depended upon their own reported clinical history. This CDR3 has 16 amino acids. CDR1 and CDR2 (germline): SEHNR, FQNEAQ (reference sequence). The germline V and J ends were trimmed by 5 bases and 7 bases, with 20 bases remaining between them.

The receptor was derived from a woman aged 40 to 50 who had been exposed to COVID-19. The sequenced sample consisted of PBMCs or T cells enriched from blood (not recorded which). This chain joins TRBV7-9 and TRBJ2-2; tentatively, D is TRBD2 (6 bases). This CDR3 is CASSERGAGYIGELFF. The CDR3 DNA sequence: TGTGCCAGCAGCGAACGGGGTGCGGGATATATCGGGGAGCTGTTTTTT. Drawing the rest from reference TRBV7-9 and TRBJ2-2, the complete variable domain is DTGVSQNPRHKITKRGQNVTFRCDPISEHNRLYWYRQTLGQGPEFLTYFQNEAQLEKSRLLSDRFSAERPKGSFSTLEIQRTEQGDSAMYLCASSERGAGYIGELFFGEGSRLTVL.